What follows is one TCR beta chain and its context. Its antigen is undetermined. The data derive from a study of cytomegalovirus exposure and HLA in healthy donors. Regarding the study as a whole: Cytomegalovirus association was assigned to about 150 TCR beta chains. The classifier was said to identify cytomegalovirus status with high specificity and sensitivity.

This CDR3 has 15 residues. Germline V gene sequence: CDR1 MNHEY, CDR2 SVGAGI. The V and J ends lost 5 bases and 4 bases respectively, with 17 bases between them. TCRdb's copy holds only in-frame clones and misses some; the assay was immunoSEQ multiplex PCR. In the table there are 150,000 to 200,000 clones, 80% to 85% of which are singletons. The validation cohort, a group of around 130 subjects, included the donors and was separate from the roughly 700-subject first cohort. The origin of this receptor is a woman aged 25 to 39 in good health and CMV-seronegative. The sequenced material came from PBMCs. This rearrangement joins TRBV6-5 to TRBJ1-2; weak D call: TRBD1 (6 bases). Here the CDR3 reads CASSNARGAGYGYTF. The CDR3 DNA reads TGTGCCAGCAGTAATGCCCGGGGGGCGGGCTATGGCTACACCTTC.